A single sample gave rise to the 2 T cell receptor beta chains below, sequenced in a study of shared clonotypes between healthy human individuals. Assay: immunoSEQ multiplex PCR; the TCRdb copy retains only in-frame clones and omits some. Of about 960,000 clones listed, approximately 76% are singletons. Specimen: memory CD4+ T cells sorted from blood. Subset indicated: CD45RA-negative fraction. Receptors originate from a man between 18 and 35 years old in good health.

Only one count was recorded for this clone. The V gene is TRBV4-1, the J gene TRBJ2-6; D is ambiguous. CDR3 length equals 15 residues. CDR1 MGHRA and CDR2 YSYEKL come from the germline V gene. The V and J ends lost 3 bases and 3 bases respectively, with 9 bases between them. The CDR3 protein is CASSQIVLGANVLTF. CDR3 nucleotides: TGCGCCAGCAGCCAGATCGTCCTTGGGGCCAACGTCCTGACTTTC.

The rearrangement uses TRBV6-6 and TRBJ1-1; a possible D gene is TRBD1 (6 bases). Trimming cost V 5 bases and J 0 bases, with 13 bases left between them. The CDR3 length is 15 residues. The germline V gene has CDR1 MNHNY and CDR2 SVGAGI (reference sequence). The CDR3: CASSRPDSMNTEAFF. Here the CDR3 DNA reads TGTGCCAGCAGTCGCCCGGACAGTATGAACACTGAAGCTTTCTTT.